The sample holds a few counts of the clone carrying this TCR beta chain. This entry comes from a study of T-cell memory formation after mild COVID-19. 5'RACE, which relied on constant-segment primers, yielded TCR alpha and TCR beta cDNA libraries carrying sample barcodes and UMIs. MiXCR, run by TCRdb on the 5' RACE reads, gives a single entry per CDR3 protein. The profile shows hundreds of thousands of distinct CDR3 sequences, around 15% of them singletons. Trimming removed 7 bases from V and 6 bases from J, with 10 bases in between. This CDR3 has 12 amino acids. CDR1 DFQATT and CDR2 SNEGSKA come from the germline V gene (reference sequence).

The source of this sequence is a young man who had mild COVID-19 (a few samples of this study predate the infection). Cell type and time point are not known. This sequence joins TRBV20-1 and TRBJ1-6; possibly TRBD1 for D (5 bases). The material sequenced was PBMCs or a T cell subset sorted from them (not recorded which). In DNA form, the CDR3 reads TGCAGTGGGGGCCGGGGTAATTCACCCCTCCACTTT. This sequence encodes CSGGRGNSPLHF.